The next 8 T cell receptor beta chains were all read from a single sample in a study of cytomegalovirus exposure and HLA in healthy donors. Assay used: immunoSEQ multiplex PCR; TCRdb lists only in-frame clones, some missing. The sample yields under 200,000 clones, about nine tenths seen once. Sequencing was done on a sample of PBMCs. These receptors were taken from a woman younger than 45 in good health and CMV-seronegative.

CDR3 residues: CASSPRDRVGNEQFF. CDR3 coding DNA: TGTGCCAGCTCACCCCGGGACAGGGTGGGGAATGAGCAGTTCTTC. V and J are TRBV18 and TRBJ2-1; 9 bases are shared with TRBD1. V lost 3 bases, J lost 7 bases, and 7 bases stayed unmatched. The CDR3 has 15 amino acids. From germline, CDR1 is KGHSH and CDR2 LQKENI.

The chain carries TRBV19 and TRBJ2-3; D not resolved. The CDR3 totals 15 residues. The V gene lost 4 bases and the J gene lost 2 bases, with 13 bases spanning the gap. The germline V gene has CDR1 LNHDA and CDR2 SQIVND (reference sequence). The CDR3 sequence is CASSTPTRYTDTQYF. The CDR3 coding sequence is TGTGCCAGTAGTACCCCGACGAGATACACAGATACGCAGTATTTT.

The V call is TRBV14, the J call TRBJ2-7, with D maybe TRBD1 (6 bases). The length of the CDR3 is 13 residues. V lost 5 bases and J lost 6, with 14 bases in between. CDR1 and CDR2 (germline): SGHDN, FVKESK. The CDR3 is CASSYLRGIEQYF. The CDR3 region has the DNA TGTGCCAGCAGCTACTTAAGGGGGATCGAGCAGTACTTC.

CDR3 coding DNA: TGTGCCAGCAGCTTAGGGATCCCGGGCGGGAAGGGCCATGAGCAGTTCTTC. It specifies CASSLGIPGGKGHEQFF. V and J are TRBV7-2 and TRBJ2-1, with D possibly matching TRBD2 (6 bases). Germline values: CDR1 SGHTA, CDR2 FQGNSA. The CDR3 length is 17 residues. V was shortened by 1 base and J by 8 bases, with 21 bases between the two germline ends.

CDR3 bases: TGTGCCTGGTCACGGGACTTTCAAGAGACCCAGTACTTC. As protein: CAWSRDFQETQYF. J is TRBJ2-5 and V is TRBV30; maybe TRBD2 (6 bases). The CDR3 length is 13 residues. The germline V and J ends were trimmed by 5 bases and 2 bases, with 12 bases remaining between them. The germline CDR1 and CDR2 sequences are GTSNPN and SVGIG (reference sequence). The whole variable domain, filled in from reference TRBV30 and TRBJ2-5, reads SQTIHQWPATLVQPVGSPLSLECTVEGTSNPNLYWYRQAAGRGLQLLFYSVGIGQISSEVPQNLSASRPQDRQFILSSKKLLLSDSGFYLCAWSRDFQETQYFGPGTRLLVL.

The chain employs TRBV14 and TRBJ2-2; D remains ambiguous. This CDR3 has 18 amino acids. The germline gives CDR1 SGHDN, CDR2 FVKESK. Trimming removed 0 bases at V and 2 bases at J, with 16 bases between. The CDR3 DNA follows: TGTGCCAGCAGCCAAGAAGCCCCCCGAGACATTAACACCGGGGAGCTGTTTTTT. This gives the protein CASSQEAPRDINTGELFF.

The chain is built from TRBV5-4 and TRBJ2-7; the D gene is possibly TRBD1 (5 bases). V was cut by 3 bases and J by 1 base, with 11 bases left in between. This CDR3 contains 14 residues. CDR1 SGHNT and CDR2 YYREEE come from the germline V gene (reference sequence). Written as DNA, the CDR3 is TGTGCCAGCAGCTGGGATCAGGGTTCCTACGAGCAGTACTTC. Encoded protein: CASSWDQGSYEQYF.

The chain joins TRBV19 to TRBJ2-7, with TRBD1 identical over 10 bases. Germline V gene lookup returns CDR1 LNHDA and CDR2 SQIVND (reference sequence). Trimming removed 6 bases from V and 6 bases from J; junction bases left unmatched: 8. This CDR3 is built from 14 residues. Written as DNA, the CDR3 is TGTGCCAGTAGGATGGCGACAGGGGGCGGCGAGCAGTACTTC. It translates to CASRMATGGGEQYF.